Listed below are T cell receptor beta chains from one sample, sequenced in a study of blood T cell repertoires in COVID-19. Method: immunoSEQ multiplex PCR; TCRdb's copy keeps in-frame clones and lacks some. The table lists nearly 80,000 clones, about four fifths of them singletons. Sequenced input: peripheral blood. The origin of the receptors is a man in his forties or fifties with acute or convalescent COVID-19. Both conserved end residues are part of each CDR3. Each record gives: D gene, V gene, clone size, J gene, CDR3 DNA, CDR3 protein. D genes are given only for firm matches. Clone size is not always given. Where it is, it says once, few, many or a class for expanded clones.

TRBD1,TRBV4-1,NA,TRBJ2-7,TGCGCCAGCAGCCGCGGACAGGGGGCGGGAGCCTACGAGCAGTACTTC,CASSRGQGAGAYEQYF
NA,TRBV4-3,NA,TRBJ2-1,TGCGCCAGCAGCCCCGCCCAAACACACAATGAGCAGTTCTTC,CASSPAQTHNEQFF
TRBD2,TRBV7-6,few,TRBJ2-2,TGTGCCAGCAGCTTAGGACTAGCGGGGGGTTACGCGAACACCGGGGAGCTGTTTTTT,CASSLGLAGGYANTGELFF
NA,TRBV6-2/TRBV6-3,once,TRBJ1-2,TGTGCCAGCAGTTACCCGACGGACAGTTGGGACTATGGCTACACCTTC,CASSYPTDSWDYGYTF
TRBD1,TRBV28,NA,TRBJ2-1,TGTGCCAGCAGTTCCCCGGGACAGCGAGGGGTCCAATGGAAGATCTTC,CASSSPGQRGVQWKIF
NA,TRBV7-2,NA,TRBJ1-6,TGTGCCAGCACCCCCGGGAGGGGGGCAGGGGTACGATCACCCCTCCACTTT,CASTPGRGAGVRSPLHF
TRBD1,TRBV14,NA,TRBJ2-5,TGTGCCAGCAGCCAAGACCATCACAGGGGCAGGAGAACAGAGACCCAGTACTTC,CASSQDHHRGRRTETQYF
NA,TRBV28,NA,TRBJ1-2,TGTGCCAGCAGCCCACCTCCAGGGTCTCACTATGGCTACACCTTC,CASSPPPGSHYGYTF
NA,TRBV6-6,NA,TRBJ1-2,TGTGCCAGCAGTTACTCTGGGGGGTCAGGCGGCTACACCTTC,CASSYSGGSGGYTF
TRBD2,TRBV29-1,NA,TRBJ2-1,TGCAGCGCCGAAGGGCTTGCGGGAGGGAGAGGTGAGCAGTTCTTC,CSAEGLAGGRGEQFF
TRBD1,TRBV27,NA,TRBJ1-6,TGTGCCAGCAGTCTCTCGACAGGGGGGGGTTCACCCCTCCACTTT,CASSLSTGGGSPLHF
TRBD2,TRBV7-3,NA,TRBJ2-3,TGTGCCAGCAGCTTAGGGCTAGCGGGGGGGCAAGATACGCAGTATTTT,CASSLGLAGGQDTQYF
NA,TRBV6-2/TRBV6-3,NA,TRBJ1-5,TGTGCCAGCAGTTACTCTGGAGGTTTACAGCCCCAGCATTTT,CASSYSGGLQPQHF
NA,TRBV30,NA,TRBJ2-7,TGTGCCTGGAGTGTAGGGACTTATACGTACGAGCAGTACTTC,CAWSVGTYTYEQYF
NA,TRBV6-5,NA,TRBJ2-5,TGTGCCAGCAGTCTCCTTGCGAGGCAGACCCAGTACTTC,CASSLLARQTQYF
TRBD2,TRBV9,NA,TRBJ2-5,TGTGCCAGCAGCGTAAACCCCAGCGGGGGAGAGACCCAGTACTTC,CASSVNPSGGETQYF
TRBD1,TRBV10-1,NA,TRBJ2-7,TGCGCCAGCAGTGAGAGGGGACAGTCCTACGAGCAGTACTTC,CASSERGQSYEQYF
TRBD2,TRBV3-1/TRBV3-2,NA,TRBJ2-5,TGTGCCAGCAGCCAAGGCGGGGGGCAGGCAGAGACCCAGTACTTC,CASSQGGGQAETQYF
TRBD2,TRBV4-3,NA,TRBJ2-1,TGCGCCAGCAGCCAGGGAGCTAGCGGTGGCGGTTCCTACAATGAGCAGTTCTTC,CASSQGASGGGSYNEQFF
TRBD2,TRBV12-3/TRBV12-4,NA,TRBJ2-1,TGTGCCAGCGTTAGCGGGATTGAGCAGTTCTTC,CASVSGIEQFF
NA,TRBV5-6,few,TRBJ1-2,TGTGCCAGCAGCTTGGACATAAGTGATGGCTACACCTTC,CASSLDISDGYTF
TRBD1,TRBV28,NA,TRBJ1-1,TGTGCCAGCAGCGAACAGAGGGGGCGCACTGAAGCTTTCTTT,CASSEQRGRTEAFF
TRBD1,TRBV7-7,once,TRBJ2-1,TGTGCCAGCAGCGAGGGACAGGGCCCCTACAATGAGCAGTTCTTC,CASSEGQGPYNEQFF
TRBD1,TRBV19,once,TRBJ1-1,TGTGCCAGTAGTTCAGGACAGGGGGCATTAACGGCTGAAGCTTTCTTT,CASSSGQGALTAEAFF
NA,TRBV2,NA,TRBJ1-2,TGTGCCAGCAGTGACGTGGGCAGGGCCTATGGCTACACCTTC,CASSDVGRAYGYTF
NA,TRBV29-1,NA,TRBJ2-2,TGCAGCGTTGAAGAAAGGGGTTGGACCGGGGAGCTGTTTTTT,CSVEERGWTGELFF
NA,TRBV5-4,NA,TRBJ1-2,TGTGCCAGCAGCTCGGGGGAGGGAATCCAGAACTATGGCTACACCTTC,CASSSGEGIQNYGYTF
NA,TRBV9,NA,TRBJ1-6,TGTGCCAGCAGCGTACAGGCAAGATATAATTCACCCCTCCACTTT,CASSVQARYNSPLHF
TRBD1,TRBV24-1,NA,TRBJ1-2,TGTGCCACCAGTGATTCAGGGGGGATTGGCTATGGCTACACCTTC,CATSDSGGIGYGYTF
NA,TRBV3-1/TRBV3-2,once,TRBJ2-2,TGTGCCAGCAGCCAATCGGGGAACGGGGAGCTGTTTTTT,CASSQSGNGELFF
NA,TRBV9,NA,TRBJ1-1,TGTGCCAGCAGCCCTGGAGGGAGGGAAACTGAAGCTTTCTTT,CASSPGGRETEAFF
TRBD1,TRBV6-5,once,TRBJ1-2,TGTGCCAGCAGCCAGCACGGACAGGGGGCTTATGGCTACACCTTC,CASSQHGQGAYGYTF